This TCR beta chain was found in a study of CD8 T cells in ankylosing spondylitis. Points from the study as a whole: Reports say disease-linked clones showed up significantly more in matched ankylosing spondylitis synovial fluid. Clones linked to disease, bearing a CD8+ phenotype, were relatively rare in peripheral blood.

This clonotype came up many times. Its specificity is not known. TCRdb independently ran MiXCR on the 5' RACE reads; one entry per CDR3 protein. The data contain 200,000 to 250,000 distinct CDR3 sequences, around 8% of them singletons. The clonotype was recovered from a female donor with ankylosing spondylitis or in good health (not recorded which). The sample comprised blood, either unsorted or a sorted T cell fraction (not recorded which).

In DNA form, the CDR3 reads TGCGCCAGCAGCCCCGGGGCCAGTGGCGGGCCCCAGCATTTT. Residues: CASSPGASGGPQHF. This chain joins TRBV4-3 and TRBJ1-5; D possibly corresponds to TRBD1 (5 bases). CDR1 LGHNA and CDR2 YSLEER come from the germline V gene. The V end was cut by 4 bases, the J end by 9 bases, with 16 bases between. The CDR3 totals 14 residues.